This TCR beta chain is from a study of T cells after somatic rescue of genetic block. TCRdb's copy holds only in-frame clones and misses some; the assay was immunoSEQ multiplex PCR. The sample lists about 110,000 clones, 75% to 95% occurring once. The CDR3 spans 13 residues. The V and J ends lost 7 bases and 5 bases respectively, with 11 bases between them. Per the germline V gene, CDR1 is MNHNY and CDR2 is SVGAGI (reference sequence). This receptor was obtained from a young woman. The V call is TRBV6-6, the J call TRBJ2-2; no firm D call. Input material: peripheral blood mononuclear cells (PBMCs). CDR3 sequence (DNA): TGTGCCAGCACTGGCAGAGGAACCGGGGAGCTGTTTTTT. Its protein product is CASTGRGTGELFF.